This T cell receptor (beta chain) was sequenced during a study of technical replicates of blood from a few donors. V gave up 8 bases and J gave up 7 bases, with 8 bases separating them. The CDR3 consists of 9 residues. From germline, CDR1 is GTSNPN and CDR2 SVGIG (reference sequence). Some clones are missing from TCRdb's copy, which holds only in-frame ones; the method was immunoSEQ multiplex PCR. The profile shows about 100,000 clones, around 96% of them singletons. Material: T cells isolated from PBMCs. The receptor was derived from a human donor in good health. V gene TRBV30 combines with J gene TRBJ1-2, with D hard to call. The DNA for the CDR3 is TGTGCCGGAAGACTTGGCTACACCTTC. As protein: CAGRLGYTF.